This entry features one TCR beta chain sequence. The antigen remains unidentified. These data come from a study of graft-versus-host responses after intestinal transplantation. About the research overall: Recipients were all induced with anti-thymocyte globulin, then given tacrolimus and steroids for roughly three years.

The J segment lost 7 bases and the V segment lost 4 bases, leaving 11 bases of the junction unmatched. The CDR3 has 15 residues. Germline CDR1 and CDR2: SGDLS and YYNGEE. Study observations and caveats: Peak circulating GvH clone levels tracked with early post-transplant HvG declines. Investigators detected GvH clones in recipient marrow, with some emerging earlier in ileum or blood.

Assay: immunoSEQ multiplex PCR; the TCRdb copy retains only in-frame clones and omits some. Among over 100,000 clones listed, roughly nine tenths were seen once. The sequence was collected from a human donor who received an intestinal transplant. This chain links TRBV9 with TRBJ2-1, with 7 nucleotides matching TRBD2. This specimen consisted of unstimulated CD4+ T cells sorted from spleen or lymph node cells, obtained before intestinal transplant. The CDR3 is CASSPRLAFLNEQFF. The CDR3 bases are TGTGCCAGCAGCCCTAGACTAGCCTTCTTAAATGAGCAGTTCTTC.